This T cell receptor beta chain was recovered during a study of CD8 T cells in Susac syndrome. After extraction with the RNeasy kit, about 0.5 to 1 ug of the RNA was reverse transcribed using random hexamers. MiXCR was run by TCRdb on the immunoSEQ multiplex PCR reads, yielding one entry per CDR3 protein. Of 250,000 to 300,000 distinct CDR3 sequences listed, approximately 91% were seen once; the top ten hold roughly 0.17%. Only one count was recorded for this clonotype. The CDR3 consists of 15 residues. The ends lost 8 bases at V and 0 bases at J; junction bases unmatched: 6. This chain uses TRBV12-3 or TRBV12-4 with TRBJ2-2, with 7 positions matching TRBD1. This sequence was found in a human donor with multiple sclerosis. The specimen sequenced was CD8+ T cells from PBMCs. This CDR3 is CASASGTANTGELFF. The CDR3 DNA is TGTGCCAGCGCCTCGGGGACAGCGAACACCGGGGAGCTGTTTTTT.